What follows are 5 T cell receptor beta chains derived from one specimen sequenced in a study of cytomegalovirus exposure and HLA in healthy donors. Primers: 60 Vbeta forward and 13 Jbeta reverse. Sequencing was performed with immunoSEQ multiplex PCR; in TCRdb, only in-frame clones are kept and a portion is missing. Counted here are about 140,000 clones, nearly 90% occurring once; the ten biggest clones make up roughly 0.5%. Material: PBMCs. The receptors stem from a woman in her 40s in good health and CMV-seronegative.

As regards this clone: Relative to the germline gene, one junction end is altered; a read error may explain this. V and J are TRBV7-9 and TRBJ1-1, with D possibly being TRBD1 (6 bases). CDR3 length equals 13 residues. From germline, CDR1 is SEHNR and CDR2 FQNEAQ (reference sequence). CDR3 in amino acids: CSSSLEPGAEAFF. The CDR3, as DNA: TGTTCCAGCAGCTTAGAACCAGGGGCTGAAGCTTTCTTT.

CDR3 bases: TGTGCCTGGAGTCGGGCTGGAGGTACTGAAGCTTTCTTT. Translation: CAWSRAGGTEAFF. The chain uses TRBV30 and TRBJ1-1; D not certain. Germline CDR1 and CDR2: GTSNPN and SVGIG (reference sequence). V was trimmed by 2 bases and J by 5 bases, leaving 12 bases between them. This CDR3 contains 13 residues.

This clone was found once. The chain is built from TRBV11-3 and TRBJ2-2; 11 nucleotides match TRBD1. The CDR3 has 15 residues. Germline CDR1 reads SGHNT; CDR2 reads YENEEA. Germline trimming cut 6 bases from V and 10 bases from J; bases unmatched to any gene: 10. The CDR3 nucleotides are TGTGCCAGCAGATCCTCGGACAGGGGGCATCAGGAGCTGTTTTTT. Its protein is CASRSSDRGHQELFF.

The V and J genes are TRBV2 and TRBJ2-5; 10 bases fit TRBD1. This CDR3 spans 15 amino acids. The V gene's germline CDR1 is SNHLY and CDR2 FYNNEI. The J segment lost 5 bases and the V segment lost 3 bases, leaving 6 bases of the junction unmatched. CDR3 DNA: TGTGCCAGCAGTGATAGGGGGACAGGGGAGGAGACCCAGTACTTC. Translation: CASSDRGTGEETQYF. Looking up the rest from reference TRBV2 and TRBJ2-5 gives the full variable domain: EPEVTQTPSHQVTQMGQEVILRCVPISNHLYFYWYRQILGQKVEFLVSFYNNEISEKSEIFDDQFSVERPDGSNFTLKIRSTKLEDSAMYFCASSDRGTGEETQYFGPGTRLLVL.

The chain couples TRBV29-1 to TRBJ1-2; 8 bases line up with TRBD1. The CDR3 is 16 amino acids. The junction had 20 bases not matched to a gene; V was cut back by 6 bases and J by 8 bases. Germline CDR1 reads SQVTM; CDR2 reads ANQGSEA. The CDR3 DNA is TGCAGCGTCGCCCCTGAGACAGGGGCCGTCTTTAACGGCTACACCTTC. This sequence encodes CSVAPETGAVFNGYTF.